The 25 T cell receptor beta chains below were found in one sample sequenced in a study of regulatory T cells in long-lasting Graves disease. Investigators prepared the TCR beta libraries by applying iRepertoire HTBI primers and Arm-PCR of CDR3 regions. TCRdb redid the calling of the multiplex PCR reads with MiXCR, one entry per CDR3 protein. This table holds over 500,000 distinct CDR3 sequences, about 15% found once. Time point noted: newly diagnosed GD, antithyroid drugs for less than 3 months. PBMC-extracted RNA yielded the TCR library. These data were likewise used in another study, on T cells in Graves' hyperthyroidism and ophthalmopathy.

The specimen was peripheral blood mononuclear cells (PBMCs), collected at new diagnosis, from a patient treated with antithyroid drugs. These receptors came from a woman between 25 and 40 years old with Graves disease.

This clonotype has more than one count but fewer than ten. Here the CDR3 DNA reads TGTGCCAGCAGCTTCACAGGGGAGGCCCAGCATTTT. Translating it yields CASSFTGEAQHF. The V and J genes are TRBV7-9 and TRBJ1-5; 7 bases map to TRBD1. The CDR3 spans 12 residues. CDR1 and CDR2 (germline): SEHNR, FQNEAQ (reference sequence). Trimming took 3 bases from V and 11 from J; bases not matched to a gene: 4.

This clonotype has only a few counts. The V and J genes are TRBV19 and TRBJ1-1; tentative D call: TRBD1 (6 bases). V lost 8 bases to trimming and J lost 5 bases, with 21 bases between them. CDR3 length equals 15 residues. Germline V gene data show CDR1 as LNHDA and CDR2 as SQIVND (reference sequence). CDR3 coding DNA: TGTGCCAGTGACTCACAGGGTACCGTCGTGACTGAAGCTTTCTTT. This translates into CASDSQGTVVTEAFF. The full variable domain, completed using reference TRBV19 and TRBJ1-1, is DGGITQSPKYLFRKEGQNVTLSCEQNLNHDAMYWYRQDPGQGLRLIYYSQIVNDFQKGDIAEGYSVSREKKESFPLTVTSAQKNPTAFYLCASDSQGTVVTEAFFGQGTRLTVV.

The sample holds many counts of this clonotype. The chain links TRBV5-1 to TRBJ1-1, with D unclear. Trimming stripped 4 bases from V and 3 bases from J, with 25 bases between. This CDR3 comprises 18 residues. The germline CDR1 and CDR2 sequences are SGHRS and YFSETQ. In DNA, the CDR3 is TGCGCCAGCAGCCCCCCAGGTTTGGAAGGACTGGGTCACACTGAAGCTTTCTTT. Translated, it gives CASSPPGLEGLGHTEAFF. Full variable domain (outside the CDR3, taken from reference TRBV5-1 and TRBJ1-1): KAGVTQTPRYLIKTRGQQVTLSCSPISGHRSVSWYQQTPGQGLQFLFEYFSETQRNKGNFPGRFSGRQFSNSRSEMNVSTLELGDSALYLCASSPPGLEGLGHTEAFFGQGTRLTVV.

This clonotype was counted ten times or more. V gene TRBV2 combines with J gene TRBJ2-5, with 9 bases aligning to TRBD2. Per germline, CDR1 SNHLY and CDR2 FYNNEI. This CDR3 contains 15 residues. V was pared by 5 bases and J by 4 bases, with 8 bases of the junction left unmatched. The CDR3 loop is CASSLRSGSGETQYF. Written as DNA, the CDR3 is TGTGCCAGCAGTCTACGTAGCGGGAGTGGAGAGACCCAGTACTTC.

This clonotype showed up just a few times. The chain combines TRBV6-2 or TRBV6-3 with TRBJ2-7; the D is unclear. The V gene's germline CDR1 is MNHEY and CDR2 SVGEGT. The CDR3 loop spans 12 amino acids. V lost 5 bases to trimming and J lost 6 bases, with 11 bases between them. For the CDR3, the DNA is TGTGCCAGCAGTCGCCCTTTGGCCGAGCAGTACTTC. It codes for CASSRPLAEQYF.

The chain employs TRBV5-1 and TRBJ2-5; perhaps D is TRBD1 or TRBD2 (5 bases each). Between the trimmed V and J ends, which lost 5 bases and 5 bases, there was a span of 16 bases. The CDR3 consists of 14 residues. Germline lookup yields CDR1 SGHRS and CDR2 YFSETQ. The CDR3 loop reads CASSRSGRGETQYF. CDR3 coding DNA: TGCGCCAGCAGTCGGTCAGGGCGAGGGGAGACCCAGTACTTC.

This clonotype was observed at least ten times. This chain connects TRBV2 to TRBJ2-7, with D unresolved. The length of the CDR3 is 12 residues. The germline CDR1 and CDR2 sequences are SNHLY and FYNNEI. Trimming stripped 7 bases from V and 6 bases from J, with 13 bases between. The CDR3 nucleotides read TGTGCCAGCACTCTAGAACATCGCGAGCAGTACTTC. It yields the protein CASTLEHREQYF.

The chain has TRBV29-1 and TRBJ2-7; D remains ambiguous. The CDR3 has 16 residues. The germline V and J ends were trimmed by 0 bases and 0 bases, with 15 bases remaining between them. Germline CDR1 SQVTM, CDR2 ANQGSEA. CDR3 sequence reads: CSVEDHLFLSSYEQYF. CDR3 DNA sequence: TGCAGCGTTGAAGATCATCTGTTCTTAAGCTCCTACGAGCAGTACTTC.

Only a few counts were recorded for this clonotype. The rearrangement links TRBV9 to TRBJ2-2, with 8 bases matching TRBD2. The CDR3 is made up of 16 amino acids. Germline V gene data show CDR1 as SGDLS and CDR2 as YYNGEE. Trimming cost V 2 bases and J 2 bases; bases outside gene matches: 5. The CDR3 spells CASSVSGRANTGELFF. Written as DNA, the CDR3 is TGTGCCAGCAGCGTTTCCGGGAGGGCCAACACCGGGGAGCTGTTTTTT.

This clonotype was seen repeatedly, ten times or more. The V call is TRBV28, the J call TRBJ2-7; 8 positions agree with TRBD2. CDR1 MDHEN and CDR2 SYDVKM come from the germline V gene. There are 13 residues in the CDR3. The V and J ends lost 10 bases and 2 bases, in that order; junction bases with no gene match: 7. CDR3: CATLTSGTYEQYF. The CDR3 region has the DNA TGTGCCACCCTTACTAGCGGCACCTACGAGCAGTACTTC.

This clonotype has just a few counts. The genes are TRBV20-1 and TRBJ2-7, with D hard to call. V was clipped by 6 bases and J by 2 bases, with 17 bases between them. The CDR3 covers 14 residues. CDR1 and CDR2 from the germline V gene are DFQATT and SNEGSKA (reference sequence). CDR3 residues: CSAKAHGRAYEQYF. The CDR3 nucleotides read TGCAGTGCCAAGGCCCACGGCCGGGCCTACGAGCAGTACTTC.

Many counts were recorded for this clonotype. This sequence joins TRBV28 and TRBJ2-7, with 16 bases fitting TRBD2. Germline CDR1 reads MDHEN; CDR2 reads SYDVKM. V was clipped by 4 bases and J by 3 bases; unmatched bases: 15. The CDR3 loop spans 20 amino acids. This chain's CDR3 is CASSYPSGTSGRASDYEQYF. As DNA, the CDR3 is TGTGCCAGCAGTTATCCTAGCGGGACTAGCGGGAGGGCCAGCGACTACGAGCAGTACTTC.

This clonotype has a count of ten or more. The CDR3 here is CATSDFSGGQETQYF. The CDR3 bases are TGTGCCACCAGTGATTTCTCAGGGGGCCAGGAGACCCAGTACTTC. This chain joins TRBV24-1 and TRBJ2-5; 8 bases map to TRBD1. Germline trimming cut 1 base from V and 5 bases from J; bases unmatched to any gene: 5. This CDR3 contains 15 residues. Germline values: CDR1 KGHDR, CDR2 SFDVKD.

This clonotype has a handful of counts. Here the CDR3 omits its conserved ending phenylalanine or tryptophan, so a read error is the likely source. V and J are TRBV28 and TRBJ1-2; unclear D gene. The CDR3 runs 13 residues. V shed 7 bases and J shed 0 bases, with 9 bases lying between them. Per germline, CDR1 MDHEN and CDR2 SYDVKM. CDR3 bases: TGTGCCAGCAAACGGGATTCTAACTATGGCTACACCTCC. As protein: CASKRDSNYGYTS.

This clonotype was observed at least ten times. The chain combines TRBV28 with TRBJ1-1, with 9 bases lining up with TRBD1. The CDR3 is made up of 15 amino acids. Germline CDR1 and CDR2: MDHEN and SYDVKM. The V gene end was trimmed by 6 bases and the J gene end by 4 bases; junction bases not matched to a gene: 9. The DNA for the CDR3 is TGTGCCAGCAGACCTCCGGGACAGGGAGGCACTGAAGCTTTCTTT. As protein: CASRPPGQGGTEAFF.

The chain links TRBV5-1 to TRBJ2-7; a possible D gene is TRBD1 (5 bases). From germline, CDR1 is SGHRS and CDR2 YFSETQ. The length of the CDR3 is 13 residues. The V end lost 5 bases, the J end lost 5 bases, and 14 bases lay between the germline ends. CDR3 region: CASRVTPRDEQYF. CDR3 coding DNA: TGCGCCAGCAGAGTCACCCCCAGGGACGAGCAGTACTTC.

V gene TRBV5-1 combines with J gene TRBJ2-3; a weak D match, TRBD2 (6 bases). The CDR3 has 16 residues. Per germline, CDR1 SGHRS and CDR2 YFSETQ. Trimming left V 4 bases short and J 2 bases short, with 17 bases between. The chain's CDR3 is CASSVEGYLPTDTQYF. The CDR3 bases are TGCGCCAGCAGCGTGGAGGGGTATCTCCCCACAGATACGCAGTATTTT.

The chain links TRBV6-1 to TRBJ1-5; the match to TRBD1 covers 9 bases. Per the germline V gene, CDR1 is MNHNS and CDR2 is SASEGT. This CDR3 has 15 residues. Trimming removed 6 bases from V and 3 bases from J; junction bases left unmatched: 6. The CDR3 DNA reads as TGTGCCAGCAGGTGGGACAGGGACTACAATCAGCCCCAGCATTTT. This translates into CASRWDRDYNQPQHF.

This clonotype was picked up many times. The chain couples TRBV12-3 or TRBV12-4 to TRBJ1-1, with TRBD1 identical over 9 bases. CDR3 length: 15 residues. Trimming cost V 3 bases and J 6 bases; bases outside gene matches: 8. The CDR3 DNA reads TGTGCCAGCAGTTTTAAAAGGGACAGGGCTCCTGAAGCTTTCTTT. Its protein product is CASSFKRDRAPEAFF.

This clonotype was found many times. This chain links TRBV6-1 with TRBJ1-4; 7 bases fit TRBD1. The CDR3 extends over 17 amino acids. Germline CDR1 is MNHNS and CDR2 is SASEGT. Trimming cost V 4 bases and J 0 bases; bases outside gene matches: 8. The DNA for the CDR3 is TGTGCCAGCAGTGGACCGACAGGGTATGCAACTAATGAAAAACTGTTTTTT. This sequence encodes CASSGPTGYATNEKLFF.

J is TRBJ2-1 and V is TRBV5-1; 11 nucleotides line up with TRBD2. The CDR3 is 15 residues long. Germline assignment: CDR1 SGHRS and CDR2 YFSETQ. V lost 5 bases and J lost 6; bases outside the gene matches: 7. CDR3 amino acids: CASRRAGTSGNEQFF. CDR3 nucleotides: TGCGCCAGCAGGCGAGCCGGGACTAGCGGCAATGAGCAGTTCTTC.

V and J are TRBV9 and TRBJ1-1, with D hard to call. The germline V gene encodes CDR1 SGDLS and CDR2 YYNGEE. The CDR3 consists of 14 residues. Between the trimmed V and J ends, which lost 3 bases and 4 bases, there was a span of 13 bases. As DNA, the CDR3 is TGTGCCAGCAGCGCCTCGGGAGAAAGCACTGAAGCTTTCTTT. Its translation: CASSASGESTEAFF.

Only a few counts were recorded for this clonotype. The chain uses TRBV20-1 and TRBJ2-1, with 11 bases aligning to TRBD2. The CDR3 consists of 16 residues. J lost 4 bases, V lost 3 bases, and 8 bases had no gene match. The germline V gene has CDR1 DFQATT and CDR2 SNEGSKA (reference sequence). The CDR3 reads CSASPLAGGLYNEQFF. The DNA of the CDR3 is TGCAGTGCTAGCCCCCTAGCGGGAGGTCTTTACAATGAGCAGTTCTTC.

The chain couples TRBV7-9 to TRBJ2-7, with D unclear. The CDR3 is 15 amino acids. Between the trimmed V and J ends, which lost 5 bases and 5 bases, there was a span of 19 bases. CDR1 is SEHNR, CDR2 FQNEAQ, per germline (reference sequence). DNA of the CDR3: TGTGCCAGCAGCCCCAGCTCGGGCCTGGGCGACGAGCAGTACTTC. Translation: CASSPSSGLGDEQYF.

The chain carries TRBV19 and TRBJ1-5; D is uncertain. The CDR3 runs to 15 residues. CDR1 and CDR2 from the germline V gene are LNHDA and SQIVND (reference sequence). Trimming removed 7 bases at V and 2 bases at J, with 15 bases between. The CDR3 is CASKAVFTGNQPQHF. The DNA of the CDR3 is TGTGCCAGTAAGGCGGTGTTCACGGGCAATCAGCCCCAGCATTTT.